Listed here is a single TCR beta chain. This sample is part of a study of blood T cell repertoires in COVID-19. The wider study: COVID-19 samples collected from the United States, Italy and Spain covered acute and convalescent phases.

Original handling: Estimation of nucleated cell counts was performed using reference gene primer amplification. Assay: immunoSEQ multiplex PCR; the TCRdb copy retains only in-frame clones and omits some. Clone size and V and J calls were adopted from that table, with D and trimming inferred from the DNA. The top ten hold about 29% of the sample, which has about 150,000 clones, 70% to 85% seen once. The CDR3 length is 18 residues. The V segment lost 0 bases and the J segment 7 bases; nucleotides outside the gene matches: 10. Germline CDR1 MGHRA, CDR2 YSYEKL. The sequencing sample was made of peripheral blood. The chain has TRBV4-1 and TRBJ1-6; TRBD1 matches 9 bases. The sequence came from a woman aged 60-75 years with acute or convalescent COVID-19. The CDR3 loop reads CASSQDAMGQGYNSPLHF. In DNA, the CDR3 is TGCGCCAGCAGCCAAGATGCTATGGGACAGGGTTACAATTCACCCCTCCACTTT.